The 30 T cell receptor beta chains below were found in one sample sequenced in a study of T cells after yellow fever vaccination. TCRdb independently ran MiXCR on the 5' RACE reads; one entry per CDR3 protein. The table has 250,000 to 400,000 distinct CDR3 sequences, approximately 4.3% seen once; the top ten hold approximately 20%. Material: PBMCs, obtained 15 days after the yellow fever booster vaccination. These receptor sequences come from a young man who received the YFV17D yellow fever vaccine.

This clonotype was found many times. The rearrangement links TRBV12-3 or TRBV12-4 to TRBJ2-1; 14 positions agree with TRBD2. Unmatched junction bases numbered 7, after V lost 6 bases and J lost 9 bases. The CDR3 extends over 15 amino acids. The CDR3 DNA reads as TGTGCCAGCAGCTCGACTAGCGGGGGGGCACGTGAGCAGTTCTTC. It specifies CASSSTSGGAREQFF.

This clonotype was counted only a few times. The V and J genes are TRBV4-3 and TRBJ2-3; D is ambiguous. Germline CDR1 is LGHNA and CDR2 is YSLEER. V dropped 1 base and J dropped 3 bases, with 11 bases sitting between them. The CDR3 spans 15 residues. The CDR3, as DNA: TGCGCCAGCAGCCAAGGCTACTCAGCAACAGATACGCAGTATTTT. This encodes CASSQGYSATDTQYF.

This clonotype was counted at least ten times. The chain combines TRBV7-2 with TRBJ1-2; D might be TRBD1 (5 bases). CDR3 length: 14 residues. Deletions cut 1 base from V and 3 bases from J, with 9 bases between. Germline CDR1 reads SGHTA; CDR2 reads FQGNSA. The CDR3 DNA reads TGTGCCAGCAGCTTAGTCGGGGGAGACTATGGCTACACCTTC. It yields the protein CASSLVGGDYGYTF.

This chain connects TRBV5-1 to TRBJ1-1, with D possibly matching TRBD1 (5 bases). V lost 0 bases and J lost 0, with 9 bases in between. Germline lookup yields CDR1 SGHRS and CDR2 YFSETQ. CDR3 length: 15 amino acids. Here the CDR3 reads CASSLAGGVNTEAFF. The CDR3 DNA follows: TGCGCCAGCAGCTTGGCCGGAGGGGTGAACACTGAAGCTTTCTTT.

The V and J genes are TRBV20-1 and TRBJ2-3; D remains ambiguous. V lost 1 base to trimming and J lost 0 bases, with 8 bases between them. The V gene's germline CDR1 is DFQATT and CDR2 SNEGSKA (reference sequence). The CDR3 contains 14 residues. CDR3: CSARAMVSTDTQYF. DNA of the CDR3: TGCAGTGCTAGAGCGATGGTTAGCACAGATACGCAGTATTTT.

This clonotype was counted only a few times. V and J are TRBV5-1 and TRBJ1-2; D possibly corresponds to TRBD1 (5 bases). The V end was cut by 4 bases, the J end by 8 bases, with 21 bases between. The CDR3 length is 15 residues. Germline assignment: CDR1 SGHRS and CDR2 YFSETQ. This CDR3 reads CASSPGQGRFGGYTF. The CDR3 bases are TGCGCCAGCAGCCCGGGCCAGGGTAGATTCGGCGGCTACACCTTC.

This clonotype was seen at least ten times. The gene calls are TRBV20-1 and TRBJ1-2, with D perhaps matching TRBD1 (6 bases). The V and J ends lost 3 bases and 2 bases respectively, with 7 bases between them. The CDR3 consists of 12 residues. Germline values: CDR1 DFQATT, CDR2 SNEGSKA (reference sequence). The CDR3 sequence: CSASTGNYGYTF. CDR3 nucleotides: TGCAGTGCTAGTACAGGGAACTATGGCTACACCTTC.

This clonotype was seen repeatedly, ten times or more. The chain is built from TRBV20-1 and TRBJ1-1; 7 bases are a match to TRBD1. J lost 5 bases, V lost 6 bases, and 15 bases had no gene match. The CDR3 covers 15 residues. Per the germline V gene, CDR1 is DFQATT and CDR2 is SNEGSKA (reference sequence). The CDR3 region has the DNA TGCAGTGCCCCCCCCCATACAGGGGTACGGACTGAAGCTTTCTTT. Its protein is CSAPPHTGVRTEAFF.

V is TRBV4-1 and J is TRBJ1-2; 9 bases map to TRBD1. CDR3 size: 18 residues. With V trimmed by 2 bases and J by 1 base, 11 bases remained unmatched. CDR1 and CDR2 from the germline V gene are MGHRA and YSYEKL. The CDR3 protein is CASSQKVLQGANNYGYTF. The CDR3 nucleotides are TGCGCCAGCAGCCAAAAGGTTCTACAGGGGGCGAATAACTATGGCTACACCTTC.

This clonotype occurred a few times. The chain has TRBV3-1 and TRBJ2-7, with no clear D. From germline, CDR1 is LGHDT and CDR2 YNNKEL (reference sequence). This CDR3 comprises 15 residues. V shed 0 bases and J shed 0 bases, with 9 bases lying between them. Here the CDR3 reads CASSQEPLHSYEQYF. Here the CDR3 DNA reads TGTGCCAGCAGCCAAGAGCCCCTTCACTCCTACGAGCAGTACTTC.

The chain employs TRBV7-9 and TRBJ1-3; 7 positions agree with TRBD1. CDR1 and CDR2 from the germline V gene are SEHNR and FQNEAQ (reference sequence). The ends lost 4 bases at V and 2 bases at J; junction bases unmatched: 8. The CDR3 has 16 residues. The CDR3 DNA sequence: TGTGCCAGCAGCTCGCACACAGGGGTTCCTGGAAACACCATATATTTT. Protein product: CASSSHTGVPGNTIYF.

There are many counts of this clonotype. The chain links TRBV7-2 to TRBJ2-2; 7 nucleotides align to TRBD1. This CDR3 contains 13 residues. The germline CDR1 and CDR2 sequences are SGHTA and FQGNSA. With 10 bases clipped from V and 7 bases from J, the junction kept 9 bases outside the gene matches. CDR3 residues: CATDRVRGGELFF. The CDR3 coding sequence is TGTGCCACCGACAGGGTTCGGGGCGGGGAGCTGTTTTTT.

Ten or more counts support this clonotype. This chain uses TRBV4-2 with TRBJ2-5; TRBD2 agrees at 8 bases. The CDR3 is 17 amino acids. The germline V gene encodes CDR1 LGHNA and CDR2 YNFKEQ. V was pared by 1 base and J by 5 bases, with 12 bases of the junction left unmatched. The CDR3 coding sequence is TGTGCCAGCAGCCAAGTCGGATACGGGGGGGCCTTGGAGACCCAGTACTTC. Translated, it gives CASSQVGYGGALETQYF.

This clonotype occurred many times. This sequence joins TRBV7-9 and TRBJ2-3; 9 bases map to TRBD1. V lost 6 bases to trimming and J lost 2 bases; unmatched junction nucleotides: 15. CDR1 and CDR2 from the germline V gene are SEHNR and FQNEAQ (reference sequence). The CDR3 runs 18 residues. CDR3 coding DNA: TGTGCCAGCAGGCAACCGGGACAGGGTGTCCCCTTCACAGATACGCAGTATTTT. Amino acid sequence: CASRQPGQGVPFTDTQYF.

This clonotype was counted at least ten times. The chain is built from TRBV6-1 and TRBJ1-1, with TRBD1 as a possible D gene (6 bases). Germline CDR1 and CDR2: MNHNS and SASEGT. The CDR3 has 14 amino acids. Trimming took 4 bases from V and 5 from J, leaving 14 bases between them. The CDR3 protein is CASSVRGARTEAFF. DNA for the CDR3: TGTGCCAGCAGTGTACGGGGGGCGAGGACTGAAGCTTTCTTT.

The chain joins TRBV4-1 to TRBJ1-1; 10 nucleotides line up with TRBD1. CDR3 length equals 15 residues. Germline V gene lookup returns CDR1 MGHRA and CDR2 YSYEKL. J lost 1 base, V lost 4 bases, and 3 bases had no gene match. The CDR3 spells CASSRRTGGNTEAFF. The CDR3 coding sequence is TGCGCCAGCAGCCGGCGGACAGGGGGGAACACTGAAGCTTTCTTT.

V and J are TRBV5-1 and TRBJ1-4, with a weak D call TRBD1 (5 bases). V was pared by 4 bases and J by 1 base, with 14 bases between. CDR3 length: 16 residues. The germline CDR1 and CDR2 sequences are SGHRS and YFSETQ. The CDR3 loop is CASSNLGGGTNEKLFF. Written as DNA, the CDR3 is TGCGCCAGCAGCAACCTAGGTGGGGGAACTAATGAAAAACTGTTTTTT.

This clonotype was picked up many times. The chain couples TRBV5-5 to TRBJ2-1; D is perhaps TRBD1 (6 bases). From germline, CDR1 is SGHKS and CDR2 YYEKEE (reference sequence). Trimming removed 3 bases from V and 9 bases from J, with 13 bases in between. CDR3 length equals 13 residues. CDR3 residues: CASSSGQTSEQFF. The CDR3 coding sequence is TGTGCCAGCAGCTCAGGACAGACATCTGAGCAGTTCTTC.

This clonotype was seen a handful of times. This chain joins TRBV12-3 or TRBV12-4 and TRBJ2-7; D possibly corresponds to TRBD2 (6 bases). Trimming cost V 3 bases and J 2 bases, with 14 bases left between them. The CDR3 runs 15 residues. CDR3 nucleotides: TGTGCCAGCAGTTTGATCGGCGGGACCACCTACGAGCAGTACTTC. It yields the protein CASSLIGGTTYEQYF.

This clonotype was detected many times. V usage is TRBV20-1 and J usage is TRBJ2-7; no definite D call. This CDR3 region has 14 residues. V lost 3 bases, J lost 2 bases, and 14 bases lay in between. Germline assignment: CDR1 DFQATT and CDR2 SNEGSKA (reference sequence). CDR3 amino acids: CSASRIGHPYEQYF. DNA for the CDR3: TGCAGTGCTAGCCGAATAGGGCACCCCTACGAGCAGTACTTC.

This clonotype was picked up a small number of times. The genes are TRBV6-2 or TRBV6-3 and TRBJ1-1; D remains unclear. Trimming removed 2 bases from V and 6 bases from J, with 4 bases in between. CDR3 length: 11 amino acids. Per the germline V gene, CDR1 is MNHEY and CDR2 is SVGEGT. The CDR3 DNA reads as TGTGCCAGCAGTTACCCCTCTGAAGCTTTCTTT. Protein sequence: CASSYPSEAFF.

This clonotype was seen repeatedly, ten times or more. This chain uses TRBV4-3 with TRBJ2-1; 11 bases fit TRBD2. The CDR3 contains 15 residues. Trimming at V came to 4 bases and at J to 3 bases, leaving 2 bases not matched to a gene. CDR1 and CDR2 (germline): LGHNA, YSLEER. CDR3 sequence (DNA): TGCGCCAGCAGCCCCGGGACTAGCGGCTACAATGAGCAGTTCTTC. This encodes CASSPGTSGYNEQFF.

This clonotype was seen a few times. J is TRBJ2-5 and V is TRBV10-3; no reliable D call. Germline V CDR1 and CDR2: ENHRY, SYGVKD. V lost 0 bases and J 2 bases, leaving 13 bases between the germline ends. The length of the CDR3 is 16 residues. Here the CDR3 reads CAISESFGQNQETQYF. The CDR3 region has the DNA TGTGCCATCAGTGAGTCGTTCGGGCAGAATCAAGAGACCCAGTACTTC.

A few counts support this clonotype. The chain joins TRBV4-3 to TRBJ2-1, with 9 bases identical to TRBD1. The CDR3 loop spans 18 amino acids. V shed 2 bases, J shed 6 bases, and the junction held 14 bases outside the gene matches. The germline gives CDR1 LGHNA, CDR2 YSLEER. The CDR3 DNA follows: TGCGCCAGCAGCCAATACTTTGGCGGGACAGGGATGAGCAATGAGCAGTTCTTC. Its protein product is CASSQYFGGTGMSNEQFF.

Ten or more counts support this clonotype. J is TRBJ2-3 and V is TRBV7-8; D remains unclear. The V and J ends lost 5 bases and 2 bases respectively, with 8 bases between them. Germline V lookup: CDR1 SGHVS, CDR2 FQNEAQ. This CDR3 has 13 amino acids. CDR3 bases: TGTGCCAGCAGCACATATCACACAGATACGCAGTATTTT. This codes for CASSTYHTDTQYF.

V and J are TRBV27 and TRBJ1-1; TRBD1 is a possible D gene (5 bases). Germline values: CDR1 MNHEY, CDR2 SMNVEV (reference sequence). Trimming left V 5 bases short and J 6 bases short, with 22 bases between. The CDR3 has 16 amino acids. The CDR3 spells CASSGMDRGLKAEAFF. CDR3 nucleotide sequence: TGTGCCAGCAGTGGAATGGACCGGGGGTTAAAGGCTGAAGCTTTCTTT.

This clonotype showed up many times. The rearrangement uses TRBV29-1 and TRBJ2-3; weak D call: TRBD2 (6 bases). The CDR3 totals 13 residues. V was shortened by 8 bases and J by 1 base, with 13 bases between the two germline ends. Germline CDR1 SQVTM, CDR2 ANQGSEA. DNA for the CDR3: TGCAGCCCCCGCCCGGGGGGCACAGATACGCAGTATTTT. It is translated as CSPRPGGTDTQYF.

This chain joins TRBV7-9 and TRBJ2-7; 13 bases fit TRBD2. The CDR3 is 14 residues long. Germline-derived CDR1 and CDR2 are SEHNR and FQNEAQ (reference sequence). The trim removed 7 bases at V and 6 bases at J, leaving 6 bases unmatched. The CDR3 sequence is CASTGTSGVGEQYF. In DNA form, the CDR3 reads TGTGCCAGCACAGGGACTAGCGGGGTAGGCGAGCAGTACTTC.

This clonotype was counted at least ten times. The V and J genes are TRBV2 and TRBJ2-1; perhaps TRBD2 as D (7 bases). The germline gives CDR1 SNHLY, CDR2 FYNNEI. The CDR3 has 12 residues. Here the CDR3 DNA reads TGTGCAAAGGGAGGGGGGGCCGAAGAGCAGTTCTTC. Translation: CAKGGGAEEQFF.

The chain employs TRBV10-3 and TRBJ2-4, with D hard to call. Between the trimmed V and J ends, which lost 11 bases and 1 base, there was a span of 9 bases. The CDR3 consists of 12 residues. CDR1 is ENHRY, CDR2 SYGVKD, per germline. This CDR3 reads CAVKSAKNIQYF. The CDR3 DNA follows: TGTGCCGTGAAGAGTGCCAAAAACATTCAGTACTTC.